Listed here are 32 T cell receptor beta chains from one sample, sequenced in a study of blood T cell repertoires in COVID-19 (TCRdb year 2020). The library was made by the immunoSEQ multiplex PCR assay. TCRdb obtained this table from immuneACCESS and retained in-frame rearrangements with V and J assigned. These tables miss some clones; where compared with another copy, unresolved V genes account for less than half of the shortfall, and the remainder is unexplained. In this sample the table shows around 400,000 clones, 89% of which occur a single time. The ten biggest clones cover roughly 1.2% of the sample. Sequences were obtained from peripheral blood. The source of these receptors is a man aged 40-55 years with acute or convalescent COVID-19.

The chain is built from TRBV6-6 and TRBJ2-7; 9 bases line up with TRBD1. This CDR3 contains 14 residues. Germline CDR1 is MNHNY and CDR2 is SVGAGI (reference sequence). Trimming cost V 3 bases and J 5 bases; bases outside gene matches: 5. This CDR3 reads CASSYTGTGNEQYF. The CDR3 bases are TGTGCCAGCAGTTATACCGGGACAGGGAACGAGCAGTACTTC.

The rearrangement links TRBV9 to TRBJ2-2; 7 bases align to TRBD2. Per the germline V gene, CDR1 is SGDLS and CDR2 is YYNGEE. The CDR3 is made up of 18 amino acids. The V gene end was trimmed by 0 bases and the J gene end by 4 bases; junction bases not matched to a gene: 12. This CDR3 is CASSVDASGQIITGELFF. The CDR3 nucleotides are TGTGCCAGCAGCGTAGATGCTAGCGGACAAATCATCACCGGGGAGCTGTTTTTT.

The rearrangement uses TRBV27 and TRBJ2-7; 9 nucleotides align to TRBD1. V dropped 3 bases and J dropped 4; count of bases not matched to a gene: 7. This CDR3 has 15 residues. CDR1 is MNHEY, CDR2 SMNVEV, per germline (reference sequence). The CDR3 DNA follows: TGTGCCAGCAGTTTGCTGGGGACAGGGAGGTACGAGCAGTACTTC. This gives the protein CASSLLGTGRYEQYF.

The chain is built from TRBV5-4 and TRBJ1-6; D is uncertain. Deletions cut 2 bases from V and 7 bases from J, with 16 bases between. This CDR3 has 16 amino acids. Per the germline V gene, CDR1 is SGHNT and CDR2 is YYREEE (reference sequence). CDR3 in amino acids: CASSFTLRVTNSPLHF. For the CDR3, the DNA is TGTGCCAGCAGCTTCACCCTCCGGGTTACCAATTCACCCCTCCACTTT.

This chain links TRBV13 with TRBJ2-7; 9 bases fit TRBD2. This CDR3 comprises 15 residues. V dropped 3 bases and J dropped 3; count of bases not matched to a gene: 6. The germline CDR1 and CDR2 sequences are PRHDT and FYEKMQ (reference sequence). The CDR3 DNA is TGTGCCAGCAGCTTTATCGCGGGAGGGGTCTACGAGCAGTACTTC. It encodes CASSFIAGGVYEQYF.

The gene calls are TRBV9 and TRBJ2-5, with a possible D match to TRBD1 (6 bases). Trimming took 0 bases from V and 5 from J, leaving 11 bases between them. The germline V gene encodes CDR1 SGDLS and CDR2 YYNGEE. This CDR3 is 14 amino acids long. CDR3 residues: CASSVAGQGETQYF. CDR3 in DNA: TGTGCCAGCAGCGTAGCGGGGCAGGGGGAGACCCAGTACTTC.

The V gene is TRBV30, the J gene TRBJ2-7, with D possibly being TRBD2 (6 bases). V was cut by 1 base and J by 2 bases, with 15 bases left in between. The CDR3 has 15 residues. Germline loops: CDR1 GTSNPN, CDR2 SVGIG (reference sequence). CDR3 sequence: CAWSGGDGAAYEQYF. In nucleotides, the CDR3 is TGTGCCTGGAGTGGGGGGGACGGGGCGGCCTACGAGCAGTACTTC.

The chain uses TRBV6-2 or TRBV6-3 and TRBJ2-1, with TRBD1 identical over 9 bases. After removal of 4 bases from V and 7 bases from J, the junction contained 2 bases not matched to a gene. The germline V gene has CDR1 MNHEY and CDR2 SVGEGT. The CDR3 consists of 13 residues. DNA of the CDR3: TGTGCCAGCAGTTTGGGGACAGGGAATGAGCAGTTCTTC. Translating it yields CASSLGTGNEQFF.

This sequence joins TRBV3-1 (or the pseudogene TRBV3-2) and TRBJ2-1, with 14 positions matching TRBD2. The junction had 4 bases not matched to a gene; V was cut back by 3 bases and J by 6 bases. The CDR3 consists of 16 residues. Germline V CDR1 and CDR2: LGHDT, YNNKEL (reference sequence). CDR3: CASSQLGLAGGNEQFF. In DNA form, the CDR3 reads TGTGCCAGCAGCCAGCTAGGACTAGCGGGAGGCAATGAGCAGTTCTTC.

This chain connects TRBV2 to TRBJ2-2, with D uncertain. V was cut by 6 bases and J by 2 bases, with 16 bases left in between. Germline CDR1 and CDR2: SNHLY and FYNNEI. CDR3 size: 16 residues. This CDR3 reads CASSTPRQGNTGELFF. The CDR3 region has the DNA TGTGCCAGCAGCACCCCCCGACAAGGAAACACCGGGGAGCTGTTTTTT.

The chain joins TRBV7-9 to TRBJ2-7, with 7 bases fitting TRBD1. Unmatched junction bases numbered 2, after V lost 1 base and J lost 8 bases. This CDR3 spans 12 amino acids. CDR1 is SEHNR, CDR2 FQNEAQ, per germline (reference sequence). This CDR3 reads CASSLDRGQQYF. The CDR3 DNA follows: TGTGCCAGCAGCTTAGACAGGGGACAGCAGTACTTC.

The V and J genes are TRBV12-3 or TRBV12-4 and TRBJ1-2; no clear D. The CDR3 extends over 12 amino acids. The V end was cut by 3 bases, the J end by 5 bases, with 7 bases between. In DNA form, the CDR3 reads TGTGCCAGCAGTTTCCGGTTATATGGCTACACCTTC. It is translated as CASSFRLYGYTF.

This sequence joins TRBV30 and TRBJ1-6; 7 nucleotides match TRBD1. This CDR3 contains 15 residues. Germline CDR1 GTSNPN, CDR2 SVGIG (reference sequence). The CDR3 sequence is CVSSGTATNNSPLHF. CDR3 coding DNA: TGTGTAAGCTCCGGGACAGCTACCAACAATTCACCCCTCCACTTT.

This clone occurred once. The CDR3 is CSARDPPMEFF. The CDR3 DNA sequence: TGCAGTGCTAGAGATCCCCCTATGGAGTTCTTC. This sequence joins TRBV20-1 and TRBJ2-1; the D is unclear. CDR1 is DFQATT and CDR2 is SNEGSKA in the germline V gene (reference sequence). There are 11 residues in the CDR3. Deletions cut 0 bases from V and 14 bases from J, with 11 bases between.

The CDR3 here is CASSLGAGGLNNEQFF. The CDR3 DNA follows: TGTGCCAGCAGCTTAGGGGCAGGGGGTTTAAACAATGAGCAGTTCTTC. The V and J genes are TRBV11-2 and TRBJ2-1; 7 nucleotides agree with TRBD1. Per the germline V gene, CDR1 is SGHAT and CDR2 is FQNNGV. This CDR3 comprises 16 residues. The ends lost 1 base at V and 5 bases at J; junction bases unmatched: 8.

The chain links TRBV7-2 to TRBJ2-1, with TRBD1 as a possible D gene (5 bases). The CDR3 sequence is 15 residues long. Germline assignment: CDR1 SGHTA and CDR2 FQGNSA. V lost 3 bases and J 4 bases, leaving 13 bases between the germline ends. Written as DNA, the CDR3 is TGTGCCAGCAGCTTTTCTAGGGGCCCATACAATGAGCAGTTCTTC. Amino acid sequence: CASSFSRGPYNEQFF.

The chain uses TRBV4-2 and TRBJ1-2, with D possibly TRBD1 on 6 matching bases. V was clipped by 2 bases and J by 7 bases, with 14 bases between them. Germline V gives CDR1 LGHNA, CDR2 YNFKEQ. The CDR3 has 14 residues. CDR3 protein: CASSQRTARTGYTF. CDR3 nucleotides: TGTGCCAGCAGCCAACGGACAGCCCGAACTGGCTACACCTTC.

This clone came up a few times. V gene TRBV7-6 combines with J gene TRBJ1-4; 8 positions agree with TRBD1. There are 15 residues in the CDR3. V gave up 5 bases and J gave up 4 bases; unmatched junction bases: 6. From germline, CDR1 is SGHVS and CDR2 FNYEAQ. In DNA, the CDR3 is TGTGCCAGCAGCCAGGGGACAGGATTTAATGAAAAACTGTTTTTT. It specifies CASSQGTGFNEKLFF.

The V call is TRBV25-1, the J call TRBJ2-2; D might be TRBD1 (5 bases). The V end was cut by 3 bases, the J end by 0 bases, with 17 bases between. The CDR3 extends over 18 amino acids. Germline V CDR1 and CDR2: MGHDK, SYGVNS. The CDR3 protein is CASSDPPAGSPNTGELFF. The CDR3 DNA reads as TGTGCCAGCAGTGATCCCCCTGCAGGGTCCCCGAACACCGGGGAGCTGTTTTTT.

The V and J genes are TRBV19 and TRBJ1-1; perhaps TRBD1 as D (5 bases). CDR1 is LNHDA and CDR2 is SQIVND in the germline V gene (reference sequence). V gave up 7 bases and J gave up 0 bases, with 6 bases separating them. The CDR3 has 12 residues. The CDR3 region has the DNA TGTGCCAGTATGGACATGAACACTGAAGCTTTCTTT. Its protein product is CASMDMNTEAFF.

The chain has TRBV20-1 and TRBJ2-3; maybe TRBD2 (6 bases). V shed 3 bases and J shed 4 bases, with 29 bases lying between them. This CDR3 has 19 residues. Germline CDR1 DFQATT, CDR2 SNEGSKA (reference sequence). The CDR3 DNA sequence: TGCAGTGCTAGTCTGACAGCCAGAAGGGCGACGGGAGTTCCAGATACGCAGTATTTT. It codes for CSASLTARRATGVPDTQYF.

The rearrangement uses TRBV6-5 and TRBJ1-2; 9 positions match TRBD1. The germline V gene has CDR1 MNHEY and CDR2 SVGAGI. V lost 4 bases to trimming and J lost 3 bases; unmatched junction nucleotides: 6. The CDR3 covers 15 residues. The CDR3 loop is CASSFRQGVYYGYTF. Here the CDR3 DNA reads TGTGCCAGCAGTTTCCGACAGGGGGTTTACTATGGCTACACCTTC.

The chain combines TRBV28 with TRBJ1-1; D is uncertain. The V gene's germline CDR1 is MDHEN and CDR2 SYDVKM. The CDR3 contains 15 residues. The V end was cut by 3 bases, the J end by 0 bases, with 11 bases between. The CDR3 is CASSFLRSMNTEAFF. The CDR3 nucleotides are TGTGCCAGCAGTTTCTTGCGGAGTATGAACACTGAAGCTTTCTTT. The full variable domain, completed using reference TRBV28 and TRBJ1-1, is DVKVTQSSRYLVKRTGEKVFLECVQDMDHENMFWYRQDPGLGLRLIYFSYDVKMKEKGDIPEGYSVSREKKERFSLILESASTNQTSMYLCASSFLRSMNTEAFFGQGTRLTVV.

A single count supports this clone. The chain carries TRBV7-2 and TRBJ1-2; D not certain. Per germline, CDR1 SGHTA and CDR2 FQGNSA. The V end was cut by 5 bases, the J end by 0 bases, with 10 bases between. The CDR3 is 14 residues long. The CDR3 reads CASSPRETNYGYTF. CDR3 in DNA: TGTGCCAGCAGCCCCCGGGAGACTAACTATGGCTACACCTTC.

The J gene is TRBJ1-4, the V gene TRBV29-1; 7 nucleotides agree with TRBD1. Germline V gives CDR1 SQVTM, CDR2 ANQGSEA. This CDR3 has 13 residues. Germline trimming cut 4 bases from V and 6 bases from J; bases unmatched to any gene: 5. The CDR3 sequence: CSVVAGGYEKLFF. In DNA form, the CDR3 reads TGCAGCGTTGTGGCAGGGGGGTATGAAAAACTGTTTTTT.

This sequence joins TRBV27 and TRBJ2-1; D is perhaps TRBD2 (5 bases). Germline CDR1 and CDR2: MNHEY and SMNVEV (reference sequence). The CDR3 runs 13 residues. With 3 bases removed from V and 4 bases from J, the gap between germline ends came to 7 bases. The CDR3 coding sequence is TGTGCCAGCAGTTTCGCGGGTTACAATGAGCAGTTCTTC. Its translation: CASSFAGYNEQFF.

CDR3: CASSLTPSGTYEQYF. DNA for the CDR3: TGCGCCAGCAGCCTCACCCCGAGCGGGACCTACGAGCAGTACTTC. The chain recombines TRBV4-1 with TRBJ2-7; 7 nucleotides line up with TRBD2. The germline V gene encodes CDR1 MGHRA and CDR2 YSYEKL. This CDR3 comprises 15 residues. After removal of 4 bases from V and 2 bases from J, the junction contained 8 bases not matched to a gene.

This clone appeared once. The CDR3 region has the DNA TGCGCCAGCAGCTCCGGACAGGGTGGGAGTGGCTACACCTTC. This translates into CASSSGQGGSGYTF. V gene TRBV5-1 combines with J gene TRBJ1-2, with 8 bases fitting TRBD1. The trim removed 3 bases at V and 7 bases at J, leaving 8 bases unmatched. The length of the CDR3 is 14 residues. The germline V gene encodes CDR1 SGHRS and CDR2 YFSETQ. Full variable domain (missing parts from reference TRBV5-1 and TRBJ1-2): KAGVTQTPRYLIKTRGQQVTLSCSPISGHRSVSWYQQTPGQGLQFLFEYFSETQRNKGNFPGRFSGRQFSNSRSEMNVSTLELGDSALYLCASSSGQGGSGYTFGSGTRLTVV.

The V gene is TRBV7-9, the J gene TRBJ2-1; 9 bases are a match to TRBD2. V gave up 5 bases and J gave up 6 bases; unmatched junction bases: 11. Germline-derived CDR1 and CDR2 are SEHNR and FQNEAQ (reference sequence). This CDR3 contains 16 residues. Written as DNA, the CDR3 is TGTGCCAGCAGCCCGACCCGGGGACTAGCAGGCAATGAGCAGTTCTTC. Residues: CASSPTRGLAGNEQFF.

J is TRBJ1-1 and V is TRBV11-3; 10 bases fit TRBD1. The CDR3 runs 15 residues. Germline V lookup: CDR1 SGHNT, CDR2 YENEEA. V was pared by 4 bases and J by 7 bases, with 9 bases of the junction left unmatched. CDR3 nucleotide sequence: TGTGCCAGCAGCTCCTCGGGACAGGGGTCAGGTGAAGCTTTCTTT. It codes for CASSSSGQGSGEAFF.

This clone has ten or more counts. The V and J genes are TRBV11-2 and TRBJ1-4, with 9 bases that match TRBD1. The CDR3 has 12 amino acids. From germline, CDR1 is SGHAT and CDR2 FQNNGV. With 6 bases clipped from V and 10 bases from J, the junction kept 3 bases outside the gene matches. This CDR3 reads CASSPGQGKLFF. CDR3 DNA sequence: TGTGCCAGCAGTCCGGGACAGGGAAAACTGTTTTTT.

This rearrangement joins TRBV6-6 to TRBJ2-7, with 7 bases fitting TRBD1. The V and J ends lost 8 bases and 1 base, in that order; junction bases with no gene match: 8. CDR1 is MNHNY, CDR2 SVGAGI, per germline (reference sequence). The CDR3 extends over 14 amino acids. The CDR3 loop is CASSGQEISYEQYF. The CDR3 DNA is TGTGCCAGCTCTGGACAGGAAATTTCCTACGAGCAGTACTTC.